The 9 T cell receptor beta chains below come from one sample, sequenced in a study of blood T cell repertoires in COVID-19. Only in-frame clones appear in the TCRdb table, and some are missing; sequencing was by immunoSEQ multiplex PCR. Of around 150,000 clones in the sample, about four fifths were seen once. Material for sequencing was PBMCs or T cells enriched from blood (not recorded which). Every receptor here comes from a woman in her sixties who had recovered from COVID-19.

The chain carries TRBV2 and TRBJ2-7; perhaps TRBD2 as D (5 bases). Trimming pared 6 bases from V and 1 base from J, leaving 22 bases between. The CDR3 spans 17 residues. Germline V gives CDR1 SNHLY, CDR2 FYNNEI. DNA for the CDR3: TGTGCCAGCAGGGAGGTAGGGAAACCCAGTGGGTCCTACGAGCAGTACTTC. The encoded protein is CASREVGKPSGSYEQYF.

The rearrangement uses TRBV14 and TRBJ1-2, with 7 bases identical to TRBD1. This CDR3 has 15 amino acids. Germline V gene sequence: CDR1 SGHDN, CDR2 FVKESK. V lost 3 bases and J lost 4; bases outside the gene matches: 8. The CDR3, as DNA: TGTGCCAGCAGCCAGATTGGGACAGTTCCCTATGGCTACACCTTC. It is translated as CASSQIGTVPYGYTF.

The CDR3 nucleotides read TGTGCCAGCAGTCCCGGACAGGGGTCGTATTTCAAAAACATTCAGTACTTC. Translated: CASSPGQGSYFKNIQYF. The chain employs TRBV2 and TRBJ2-4, with 9 bases aligning to TRBD1. Germline CDR1 is SNHLY and CDR2 is FYNNEI. The junction had 11 bases not matched to a gene; V was cut back by 5 bases and J by 3 bases. The CDR3 is 17 residues long.

The chain recombines TRBV5-6 with TRBJ1-1; D is unresolved. V lost 3 bases and J lost 4, with 16 bases in between. The CDR3 sequence is 15 residues long. Per the germline V gene, CDR1 is SGHDT and CDR2 is YYEEEE. This CDR3 reads CASSYLERIGTEAFF. CDR3 DNA: TGTGCCAGCAGCTACCTCGAGAGGATCGGCACTGAAGCTTTCTTT.

This clone was counted a single time. This chain joins TRBV13 and TRBJ2-3; maybe TRBD1 (5 bases). CDR1 and CDR2 from the germline V gene are PRHDT and FYEKMQ (reference sequence). CDR3 length equals 13 residues. V was trimmed by 7 bases and J by 1 base, leaving 9 bases between them. CDR3: CASKGRGTDTQYF. The CDR3, as DNA: TGTGCCAGCAAAGGCAGGGGCACAGATACGCAGTATTTT.

This chain connects TRBV19 to TRBJ2-2; TRBD1 aligns across 9 bases. J was trimmed by 10 bases and V by 6 bases; bases with no gene match: 6. The CDR3 spans 13 residues. The germline V gene encodes CDR1 LNHDA and CDR2 SQIVND (reference sequence). CDR3 loop: CASSLTGGQELFF. The CDR3 nucleotides are TGTGCCAGTAGCTTGACAGGGGGACAGGAGCTGTTTTTT.

V usage is TRBV19 and J usage is TRBJ2-5; D is perhaps TRBD2 (8 bases). The CDR3 covers 15 residues. V lost 1 base to trimming and J lost 5 bases, with 14 bases between them. Germline assignment: CDR1 LNHDA and CDR2 SQIVND (reference sequence). The CDR3 sequence: CASSIAGGGAETQYF. In DNA form, the CDR3 reads TGTGCCAGTAGTATAGCGGGAGGGGGCGCGGAGACCCAGTACTTC.

This chain links TRBV7-3 with TRBJ2-1, with 9 positions matching TRBD2. This CDR3 has 16 residues. Germline V lookup: CDR1 SGHTA, CDR2 FQGTGA. The J segment lost 1 base and the V segment lost 5 bases, leaving 6 bases of the junction unmatched. The CDR3 here is CASSVSGGSSYNEQFF. The DNA of the CDR3 is TGTGCCAGCAGCGTTAGCGGGGGTAGTTCCTACAATGAGCAGTTCTTC.

This chain uses TRBV24-1 with TRBJ1-2, with 9 nucleotides matching TRBD1. The CDR3 has 17 residues. J lost 2 bases, V lost 4 bases, and 10 bases had no gene match. The V gene's germline CDR1 is KGHDR and CDR2 SFDVKD. The CDR3 sequence: CATSDSRTGVGNYGYTF. In DNA form, the CDR3 reads TGTGCCACCAGTGACTCTAGGACAGGGGTGGGGAACTATGGCTACACCTTC.